The next 12 T cell receptor beta chains were all read from a single sample in a study of blood T cell repertoires in COVID-19. The method was immunoSEQ multiplex PCR; TCRdb's version includes in-frame clones alone and lacks a portion of them. The repertoire has under 250,000 clones, 70% to 90% of them found once; the top ten carry approximately 2.5%. Sequenced: peripheral blood. The receptors originated from a woman aged 70-85 years with active or convalescent COVID-19.

The J gene is TRBJ2-2, the V gene TRBV5-4; the D gene is possibly TRBD1 (6 bases). Germline CDR1 reads SGHNT; CDR2 reads YYREEE (reference sequence). V was cut by 3 bases and J by 5 bases, with 20 bases left in between. The CDR3 is 17 residues long. CDR3 nucleotide sequence: TGTGCCAGCAGCTCGGGTTTAGTGGTTAGGGGGACCGGGGAGCTGTTTTTT. It translates to CASSSGLVVRGTGELFF.

The J gene is TRBJ1-3, the V gene TRBV18; the D gene is possibly TRBD1 (5 bases). The CDR3 extends over 18 amino acids. Deletions cut 2 bases from V and 0 bases from J, with 17 bases between. Germline V gene data show CDR1 as KGHSH and CDR2 as LQKENI. CDR3 protein: CASSPILIRQSSGNTIYF. CDR3 sequence (DNA): TGTGCCAGCTCACCAATCCTGATAAGACAGAGCTCTGGAAACACCATATATTTT.

The chain links TRBV14 to TRBJ1-4, with 7 bases identical to TRBD1. Germline CDR1 and CDR2: SGHDN and FVKESK. Trimming took 4 bases from V and 7 from J; bases not matched to a gene: 3. This CDR3 contains 13 residues. CDR3 DNA: TGTGCCAGCAGCCGACAGGGACGTGAAAAACTGTTTTTT. Protein product: CASSRQGREKLFF.

The J gene is TRBJ2-7, the V gene TRBV3-1 (or the pseudogene TRBV3-2); TRBD1 matches at 9 bases. With 6 bases clipped from V and 7 bases from J, the junction kept 7 bases outside the gene matches. CDR3 length equals 13 residues. The germline V gene has CDR1 LGHDT and CDR2 YNNKEL (reference sequence). Here the CDR3 DNA reads TGTGCCAGCAGTCGAGACAGGGGGAGTGAGCAGTACTTC. This gives the protein CASSRDRGSEQYF.

The gene calls are TRBV6-2 or TRBV6-3 and TRBJ2-3, with TRBD1 identical over 8 bases. V gave up 2 bases and J gave up 0 bases; unmatched junction bases: 7. The CDR3 contains 17 residues. Germline V gene lookup returns CDR1 MNHEY and CDR2 SVGEGT. In DNA form, the CDR3 reads TGTGCCAGCAGTTACCAAGCAGGGGGCCTTAGCACAGATACGCAGTATTTT. Amino acids: CASSYQAGGLSTDTQYF.

The V call is TRBV28, the J call TRBJ2-3; maybe TRBD1 (7 bases). The V and J ends lost 8 bases and 4 bases respectively, with 13 bases between them. Germline-derived CDR1 and CDR2 are MDHEN and SYDVKM. The CDR3 runs 13 residues. CDR3 coding DNA: TGTGCCAGCGGAGGGGGCACCGCAGATACGCAGTATTTT. Translation gives CASGGGTADTQYF.

There are a few counts of this clone. V usage is TRBV11-2 and J usage is TRBJ1-1; D unresolved. The CDR3 is made up of 13 amino acids. Germline V gene sequence: CDR1 SGHAT, CDR2 FQNNGV. Deletions cut 5 bases from V and 4 bases from J, with 11 bases between. This CDR3 reads CASSAARVTEAFF. The CDR3 DNA reads TGTGCCAGCAGCGCGGCGCGGGTCACTGAAGCTTTCTTT.

This chain links TRBV12-5 with TRBJ2-2, with 10 bases matching TRBD2. The germline V gene encodes CDR1 LGHNT and CDR2 FRNRAP. The CDR3 has 16 amino acids. The ends lost 7 bases at V and 2 bases at J; junction bases unmatched: 7. The CDR3 region has the DNA TGTGCTAGTGCCCGAGGGACTAGCGTCAACACCGGGGAGCTGTTTTTT. This codes for CASARGTSVNTGELFF.

This chain uses TRBV7-8 with TRBJ1-2; 9 bases are a match to TRBD1. J gave up 8 bases and V 5 bases, and 15 bases lay outside the gene matches. This CDR3 contains 16 residues. Germline V gene sequence: CDR1 SGHVS, CDR2 FQNEAQ. CDR3 sequence reads: CASSVGILGQGHGYTF. The DNA for the CDR3 is TGTGCCAGCAGCGTAGGTATCCTGGGACAGGGACACGGCTACACCTTC. Supplemented by reference TRBV7-8 and TRBJ1-2, the full variable domain reads GAGVSQSPRYKVAKRGQDVALRCDPISGHVSLFWYQQALGQGPEFLTYFQNEAQLDKSGLPSDRFFAERPEGSVSTLKIQRTQQEDSAVYLCASSVGILGQGHGYTFGSGTRLTVV.

The chain couples TRBV7-2 to TRBJ2-4; TRBD2 is a possible D gene (6 bases). V shed 5 bases and J shed 0 bases, with 11 bases lying between them. The CDR3 extends over 15 amino acids. CDR1 and CDR2 (germline): SGHTA, FQGNSA. In nucleotides, the CDR3 is TGTGCCAGCAGCCCGGGGGACCTAGCCAAAAACATTCAGTACTTC. Translating gives CASSPGDLAKNIQYF.

This clone showed up just once. Other DNA sequences in the sample encode the same CDR3. This chain uses TRBV7-2 with TRBJ1-1; 7 bases map to TRBD1. There are 13 residues in the CDR3. The junction had 3 bases not matched to a gene; V was cut back by 5 bases and J by 3 bases. The germline CDR1 and CDR2 sequences are SGHTA and FQGNSA. CDR3 residues: CASSRQGDTEAFF. In nucleotides, the CDR3 is TGTGCCAGCAGCAGACAGGGAGACACTGAAGCTTTCTTT.

The sample holds a few counts of this clone. This chain joins TRBV7-6 and TRBJ2-1; the match to TRBD2 covers 10 bases. Looked up from germline, CDR1 is SGHVS and CDR2 is FNYEAQ. Trimming removed 5 bases from V and 5 bases from J; junction bases left unmatched: 6. The length of the CDR3 is 15 residues. CDR3 amino acids: CASSLGTSVNNEQFF. In DNA form, the CDR3 reads TGTGCCAGCAGCCTTGGGACTAGCGTCAACAATGAGCAGTTCTTC.